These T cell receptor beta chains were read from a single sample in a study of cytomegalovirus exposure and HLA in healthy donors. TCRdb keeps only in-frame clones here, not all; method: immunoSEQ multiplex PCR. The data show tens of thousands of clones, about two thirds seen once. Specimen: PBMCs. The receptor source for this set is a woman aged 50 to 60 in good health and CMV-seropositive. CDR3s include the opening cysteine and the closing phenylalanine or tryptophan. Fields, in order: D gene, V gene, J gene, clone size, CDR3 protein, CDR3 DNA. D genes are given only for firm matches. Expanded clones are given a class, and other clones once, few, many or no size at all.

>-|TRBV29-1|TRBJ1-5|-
CSVEEMESTQPQHF
TGCAGCGTTGAAGAGATGGAGTCCACTCAGCCCCAGCATTTT
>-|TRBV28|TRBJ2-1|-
CASSFAWLNEQFF
TGTGCCAGCAGTTTTGCCTGGCTCAATGAGCAGTTCTTC
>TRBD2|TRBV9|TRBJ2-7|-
CASSVAPLAGGREQYF
TGTGCCAGCAGCGTAGCCCCCCTAGCGGGGGGGCGGGAGCAGTACTTC
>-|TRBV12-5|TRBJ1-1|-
CASALGHEAFF
TGTGCTAGTGCCCTCGGACATGAAGCTTTCTTT
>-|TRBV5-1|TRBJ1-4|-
CASSLDLREKLFF
TGCGCCAGCAGCCTGGACCTGAGGGAAAAACTGTTTTTT
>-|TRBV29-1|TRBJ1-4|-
CSVRGGTTNEKLFF
TGCAGCGTTAGGGGAGGGACAACTAATGAAAAACTGTTTTTT
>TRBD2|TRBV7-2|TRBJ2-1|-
CASSLASYLASGGPNNEQFF
TGTGCCAGCAGCTTAGCGTCCTATCTAGCATCGGGAGGGCCGAACAATGAGCAGTTCTTC
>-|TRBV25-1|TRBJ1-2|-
CASRDSGGDGYTF
TGTGCCAGCAGAGATTCTGGGGGCGATGGCTACACCTTC
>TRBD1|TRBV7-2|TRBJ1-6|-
CASSLDLGGGLDNSPLHF
TGTGCCAGCAGCTTAGACCTAGGGGGCGGGCTTGATAATTCACCCCTCCACTTT
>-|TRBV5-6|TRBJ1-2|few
CASSLVAGKSGGYTF
TGTGCCAGCAGCTTGGTGGCAGGCAAATCGGGGGGCTACACCTTC
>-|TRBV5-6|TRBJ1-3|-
CASSYWTRHFSGNAIYF
TGTGCCAGCAGTTACTGGACACGCCATTTCTCTGGAAACGCCATATATTTT
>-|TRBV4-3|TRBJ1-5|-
CASSQDGGNQPQHF
TGCGCCAGCAGCCAAGACGGGGGCAATCAGCCCCAGCATTTT
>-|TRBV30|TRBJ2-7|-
CAWSLAGYANEQYF
TGTGCCTGGAGCTTGGCGGGTTACGCGAACGAGCAGTACTTC
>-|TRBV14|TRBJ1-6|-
CASSFGQSSYNSPLHF
TGTGCCAGCAGCTTTGGACAGAGCTCCTATAATTCACCCCTCCACTTT
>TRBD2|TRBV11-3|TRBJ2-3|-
CASSLSGGAEQYF
TGTGCCAGCAGCTTAAGCGGGGGGGCCGAGCAGTATTTT
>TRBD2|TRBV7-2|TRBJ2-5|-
CASSKSGNSETQYF
TGTGCCAGCAGCAAGAGCGGGAACTCTGAGACCCAGTACTTC
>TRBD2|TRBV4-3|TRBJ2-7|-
CASSQESGVTSYEQYF
TGCGCCAGCAGCCAAGAGAGCGGGGTGACCTCCTACGAGCAGTACTTC
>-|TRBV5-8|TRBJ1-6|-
CASSLLSARSPPLHF
TGTGCCAGCAGCTTGTTGTCGGCCCGGAGTCCACCCCTCCACTTT
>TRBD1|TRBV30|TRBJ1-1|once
CALGTGDAGTEAFF
TGTGCCCTTGGGACAGGGGATGCGGGCACTGAAGCTTTCTTT
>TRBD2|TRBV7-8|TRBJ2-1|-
CASSIFPGLASYEQFF
TGTGCCAGCAGCATATTTCCGGGACTAGCGAGTTATGAGCAGTTCTTC
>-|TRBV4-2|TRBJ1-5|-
CASSQQGYSNQPQHF
TGTGCCAGCAGCCAACAGGGATATAGCAATCAGCCCCAGCATTTT
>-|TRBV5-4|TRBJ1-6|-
CASSLDGPLNSPLHF
TGTGCCAGCAGCTTGGATGGGCCACTTAATTCACCCCTCCACTTT
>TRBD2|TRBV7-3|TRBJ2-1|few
CASSLRGGVYNEQFF
TGTGCCAGCAGCCTGCGGGGGGGCGTGTACAATGAGCAGTTCTTC
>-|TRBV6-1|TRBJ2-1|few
CASSERGPTSTVF
TGTGCCAGCAGCGAAAGGGGCCCCACTAGCACGGTCTTC
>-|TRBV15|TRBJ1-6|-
CATSRASPGYGRSPLHF
TGTGCCACCAGCAGAGCTTCCCCGGGGTATGGTCGGTCACCCCTCCACTTT
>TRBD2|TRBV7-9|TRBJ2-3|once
CASNRATSGMNVDTQYF
TGTGCCAGCAACCGGGCGACTAGCGGGATGAATGTAGATACGCAGTATTTT
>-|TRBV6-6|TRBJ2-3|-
CASSYSGPDTQYF
TGTGCCAGCAGTTACTCGGGCCCAGATACGCAGTATTTT
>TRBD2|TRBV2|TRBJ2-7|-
CASRPGLAGVRYF
TGTGCCAGCAGACCGGGACTAGCGGGAGTTCGGTACTTC
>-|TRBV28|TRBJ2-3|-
CASSSPRALSKDTQYF
TGTGCCAGCAGTTCACCCCGAGCGTTGAGTAAGGATACGCAGTATTTT
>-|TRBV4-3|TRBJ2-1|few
CASSQGVKFF
TGCGCCAGCAGCCAAGGAGTTAAGTTCTTC
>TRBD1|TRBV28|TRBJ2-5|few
CASSLDRGGQETQYF
TGTGCCAGCAGTTTAGACAGGGGCGGGCAAGAGACCCAGTACTTC
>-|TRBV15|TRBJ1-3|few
CATSSERGNTIYF
TGTGCCACCAGCAGCGAGCGGGGAAACACCATATATTTT
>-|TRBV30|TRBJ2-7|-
CAWTEGGPYEQYF
TGTGCCTGGACCGAGGGAGGACCCTACGAGCAGTACTTC
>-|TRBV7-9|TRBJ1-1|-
CASMVTPGGAEAFF
TGTGCCAGCATGGTGACACCGGGGGGAGCTGAAGCTTTCTTT
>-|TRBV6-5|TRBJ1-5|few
CASSYGAAQPQHF
TGTGCCAGCAGTTACGGGGCCGCTCAGCCCCAGCATTTT
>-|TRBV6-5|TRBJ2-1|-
CASSIVSSYNEQFF
TGTGCCAGCAGTATTGTCTCCTCCTACAATGAGCAGTTCTTC
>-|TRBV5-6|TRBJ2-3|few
CASSLRTDTQYF
TGTGCCAGCAGCCTGAGAACAGATACGCAGTATTTT
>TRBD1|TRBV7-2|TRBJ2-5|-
CASSFTQGLETQYF
TGTGCCAGCAGCTTTACACAGGGGTTGGAGACCCAGTACTTC
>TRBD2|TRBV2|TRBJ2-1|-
CASRAQLAGGYNEQFF
TGTGCCAGCAGGGCCCAACTAGCGGGGGGCTACAATGAGCAGTTCTTC
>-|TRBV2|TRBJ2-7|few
CASSEKLPGNEQYF
TGTGCCAGCAGTGAAAAACTCCCGGGGAACGAGCAGTACTTC
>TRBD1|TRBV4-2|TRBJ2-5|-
CASSQERTGRAGKTQYF
TGTGCCAGCAGCCAAGAAAGGACAGGCCGCGCTGGAAAGACCCAGTACTTC
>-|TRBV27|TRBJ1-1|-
CASIPLGTGQGWKAFF
TGTGCCAGCATCCCTTTAGGAACGGGGCAGGGGTGGAAAGCTTTCTTT
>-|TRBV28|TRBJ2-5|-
CASRTQGQQETQYF
TGTGCCAGCAGGACACAGGGACAACAAGAGACCCAGTACTTC
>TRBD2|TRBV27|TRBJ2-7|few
CASSSLLGGGAEYF
TGTGCCAGCAGTTCACTATTAGGCGGGGGGGCGGAATACTTC